The rows below give T cell receptor beta chains drawn from one sample of a study of T cell responses to AZD1222 COVID-19 vaccine. Produced via immunoSEQ multiplex PCR; TCRdb's table is partial and in-frame only. The table records roughly 120,000 clones, 85% to 95% of them present only once. Sequencing used peripheral blood, obtained on day 0 of AZD1222 vaccination. Source of these receptors: an adult in good health. The CDR3 runs from the conserved cysteine through the conserved F or W. D genes are given only for firm matches. Size values are once, few and many counts, or a class for expanded clones, and some rows have none.

>TRBJ1-3|-|-|TRBV9
CASSPQQGISGNTIYF
TGTGCCAGCAGCCCCCAACAGGGAATCTCTGGAAACACCATATATTTT
>TRBJ2-2|once|TRBD1|TRBV6-6
CASRRQGANTGELFF
TGTGCCAGCAGGAGACAGGGGGCGAACACCGGGGAGCTGTTTTTT
>TRBJ1-3|-|-|TRBV6-5
CASSIQGLDTIYF
TGTGCCAGCAGTATACAGGGACTGGACACCATATATTTT
>TRBJ2-3|-|TRBD2|TRBV12-5
CASVLLARSTDTQYF
TGTGCTAGTGTTCTACTAGCGCGAAGCACAGATACGCAGTATTTT
>TRBJ2-2|-|-|TRBV29-1
CSVGFSGELFF
TGCAGCGTTGGGTTTTCCGGGGAGCTGTTTTTT
>TRBJ2-3|-|-|TRBV2
CASRTRQSTDTQYF
TGTGCCAGCAGGACTAGACAAAGCACAGATACGCAGTATTTT
>TRBJ1-6|-|-|TRBV5-1
CASSSGFNPSSYNSPLHF
TGCGCCAGCAGCTCTGGATTCAACCCCAGCTCCTATAATTCACCCCTCCACTTT
>TRBJ2-1|-|-|TRBV19
CASRDSGYNEQFF
TGTGCCAGTAGGGATTCGGGGTACAATGAGCAGTTCTTC
>TRBJ1-2|-|-|TRBV11-2
CASSLEPDDYGYTF
TGTGCCAGCAGCTTAGAGCCAGACGACTATGGCTACACCTTC
>TRBJ1-5|-|TRBD1|TRBV2
CASSGTSDRYNQPQHF
TGTGCCAGCAGCGGGACTTCGGACAGGTACAATCAGCCCCAGCATTTT
>TRBJ2-1|-|-|TRBV7-6
CASSPPGGFYNEQFF
TGTGCCAGCAGCCCCCCGGGGGGCTTCTACAATGAGCAGTTCTTC
>TRBJ2-5|-|-|TRBV30
CAWSLGGETQYF
TGTGCCTGGAGCCTGGGGGGAGAGACCCAGTACTTC